Following are 28 T cell receptor beta chains from one sample sequenced in a study of lymphopenia after photon versus proton radiotherapy. Clones were sequenced by immunoSEQ multiplex PCR, and TCRdb holds only the in-frame ones, with some missing. This table has some 45,000 clones, approximately 80% appearing once. The material sequenced was peripheral blood, taken from a patient treated with proton-based radiotherapy. The source of these receptors is a woman between 65 and 79 years old with pancreatic cancer.

The J gene is TRBJ2-1, the V gene TRBV5-4; D possibly uses TRBD1 or TRBD2 (5 bases each). The length of the CDR3 is 12 residues. V shed 5 bases and J shed 7 bases, with 10 bases lying between them. Looked up from germline, CDR1 is SGHNT and CDR2 is YYREEE (reference sequence). This chain's CDR3 is CASSSGQNEQFF. Written as DNA, the CDR3 is TGTGCCAGCAGTTCGGGGCAAAATGAGCAGTTCTTC.

The chain has TRBV7-9 and TRBJ1-1; D not certain. Per the germline V gene, CDR1 is SEHNR and CDR2 is FQNEAQ (reference sequence). Trimming cost V 4 bases and J 1 base, with 13 bases left between them. This CDR3 has 15 residues. CDR3: CASSSTRGANTEAFF. Here the CDR3 DNA reads TGTGCCAGCAGCTCCACTCGGGGTGCGAACACTGAAGCTTTCTTT.

The rearrangement uses TRBV28 and TRBJ1-2; D gene unclear. V was shortened by 4 bases and J by 5 bases, with 14 bases between the two germline ends. The CDR3 runs to 14 residues. CDR1 and CDR2 from the germline V gene are MDHEN and SYDVKM. The CDR3 protein is CASSYPSGSYGYTF. The CDR3, as DNA: TGTGCCAGCAGTTACCCCTCCGGGAGTTATGGCTACACCTTC.

This sequence joins TRBV27 and TRBJ2-1; possible D gene TRBD2, 5 bases. V lost 5 bases and J 10 bases, leaving 21 bases between the germline ends. The CDR3 runs 15 residues. Germline-derived CDR1 and CDR2 are MNHEY and SMNVEV (reference sequence). CDR3 in DNA: TGTGCCAGCAGTCCCCGGGCCGGGGAAAGAACGGAGCAGTTCTTC. It specifies CASSPRAGERTEQFF.

The chain uses TRBV11-2 and TRBJ2-7; TRBD2 matches at 9 bases. The germline gives CDR1 SGHAT, CDR2 FQNNGV. The J segment lost 2 bases and the V segment lost 2 bases, leaving 4 bases of the junction unmatched. This CDR3 is 15 amino acids long. CDR3 DNA sequence: TGTGCCAGCAGCTTACTTAGCGGGAGTCCCTACGAGCAGTACTTC. Translated: CASSLLSGSPYEQYF.

The chain carries TRBV5-1 and TRBJ2-3, with D perhaps TRBD2 (6 bases). Trimming left V 4 bases short and J 0 bases short, with 24 bases between. The CDR3 has 19 amino acids. Germline V gene sequence: CDR1 SGHRS, CDR2 YFSETQ. The CDR3: CASSLGLFDPKSSTDTQYF. As DNA, the CDR3 is TGCGCCAGCAGCCTGGGACTCTTCGACCCGAAATCTAGCACAGATACGCAGTATTTT.

The J gene is TRBJ1-3, the V gene TRBV6-5; no firm D call. V was pared by 2 bases and J by 1 base, with 12 bases between. The CDR3 has 16 residues. Per the germline V gene, CDR1 is MNHEY and CDR2 is SVGAGI. CDR3 coding DNA: TGTGCCAGCAGTTACAACGCAGGCTTATCTGGAAACACCATATATTTT. Translation: CASSYNAGLSGNTIYF.

V and J are TRBV19 and TRBJ2-7; D ambiguous. The CDR3 runs 15 residues. Germline lookup yields CDR1 LNHDA and CDR2 SQIVND (reference sequence). The germline V and J ends were trimmed by 6 bases and 0 bases, with 15 bases remaining between them. CDR3 nucleotides: TGTGCCAGTAGCCCCCGTTTGCGATTCTCCTACGAGCAGTACTTC. Protein product: CASSPRLRFSYEQYF.

The CDR3 spells CASRAGFANTGELFF. CDR3 in DNA: TGTGCCAGCAGAGCAGGGTTCGCGAACACCGGGGAGCTGTTTTTT. The rearrangement links TRBV2 to TRBJ2-2; D possibly corresponds to TRBD1 (5 bases). The V gene lost 6 bases and the J gene lost 0 bases, with 11 bases spanning the gap. CDR1 and CDR2 from the germline V gene are SNHLY and FYNNEI. This CDR3 spans 15 amino acids.

This clone was counted only a few times. V and J are TRBV30 and TRBJ1-5; D is undetermined. Trimming took off 2 bases at V and 9 bases at J, with 23 bases between the two ends. The CDR3 covers 16 residues. CDR1 is GTSNPN, CDR2 SVGIG, per germline (reference sequence). The CDR3 sequence: CAWSLRAVPRGLPQHF. Written as DNA, the CDR3 is TGTGCCTGGAGTCTTCGGGCGGTCCCCCGCGGATTGCCCCAGCATTTT. The complete variable domain, with remaining parts taken from reference TRBV30 and TRBJ1-5, reads SQTIHQWPATLVQPVGSPLSLECTVEGTSNPNLYWYRQAAGRGLQLLFYSVGIGQISSEVPQNLSASRPQDRQFILSSKKLLLSDSGFYLCAWSLRAVPRGLPQHFGDGTRLSIL.

The CDR3 region has the DNA TGCGCCAGCAGCTTGGGGTCCGGGGGGAACACCGGGGAGCTGTTTTTT. This codes for CASSLGSGGNTGELFF. This rearrangement joins TRBV5-1 to TRBJ2-2; D is possibly TRBD2 (6 bases). The CDR3 extends over 16 amino acids. In germline, CDR1 is SGHRS, CDR2 YFSETQ. Between the trimmed V and J ends, which lost 0 bases and 1 base, there was a span of 10 bases. Full variable domain (outside the CDR3, taken from reference TRBV5-1 and TRBJ2-2): KAGVTQTPRYLIKTRGQQVTLSCSPISGHRSVSWYQQTPGQGLQFLFEYFSETQRNKGNFPGRFSGRQFSNSRSEMNVSTLELGDSALYLCASSLGSGGNTGELFFGEGSRLTVL.

The rearrangement joins TRBV11-2 to TRBJ2-5; 10 bases line up with TRBD2. Per the germline V gene, CDR1 is SGHAT and CDR2 is FQNNGV. The CDR3 totals 16 residues. V trimming: 2 bases; J trimming: 4 bases; junction bases outside the gene matches: 7. The CDR3 here is CASSLRPSGRGETQYF. The CDR3 DNA reads TGTGCCAGCAGCTTACGCCCCAGCGGGAGGGGAGAGACCCAGTACTTC.

Only a few counts were recorded for this clone. The V call is TRBV18, the J call TRBJ1-1; D unclear. CDR3 length: 12 residues. Germline assignment: CDR1 KGHSH and CDR2 LQKENI. V was clipped by 7 bases and J by 7 bases, with 13 bases between them. The CDR3 sequence is CASLAYVGEAFF. In DNA form, the CDR3 reads TGTGCCAGCTTAGCTTACGTCGGTGAAGCTTTCTTT.

J is TRBJ2-1 and V is TRBV13, with 7 nucleotides matching TRBD2. Germline V gene lookup returns CDR1 PRHDT and CDR2 FYEKMQ (reference sequence). This CDR3 is built from 11 residues. Trimming cost V 1 base and J 15 bases; bases outside gene matches: 3. DNA for the CDR3: TGTGCCAGCAGCTTAGCGGGAGGATGGTTCTTC. Its protein is CASSLAGGWFF.

The chain couples TRBV15 to TRBJ2-2; TRBD2 aligns across 8 bases. Looked up from germline, CDR1 is LNHNV and CDR2 is YYDKDF (reference sequence). The CDR3 length is 17 residues. J was trimmed by 4 bases and V by 0 bases; bases with no gene match: 7. The CDR3 nucleotides are TGTGCCACCAGCAGAGATAGGCTAGCGGGTGTCACCGGGGAGCTGTTTTTT. It yields the protein CATSRDRLAGVTGELFF. The whole variable domain, remainder taken from reference TRBV15 and TRBJ2-2, is DAMVIQNPRYQVTQFGKPVTLSCSQTLNHNVMYWYQQKSSQAPKLLFHYYDKDFNNEADTPDNFQSRRPNTSFCFLDIRSPGLGDTAMYLCATSRDRLAGVTGELFFGEGSRLTVL.

CDR3 sequence (DNA): TGTGCCAGCAGCTCCCCCGGGACTAGCGGGAGCGTGGATGAGCAGTTCTTC. This encodes CASSSPGTSGSVDEQFF. The chain employs TRBV13 and TRBJ2-1, with 14 positions matching TRBD2. The germline gives CDR1 PRHDT, CDR2 FYEKMQ (reference sequence). J gave up 8 bases and V 4 bases, and 10 bases lay outside the gene matches. The CDR3 sequence is 17 residues long.

Comments on this clone: The same CDR3 is also encoded by other DNA sequences in this sample. V is TRBV28 and J is TRBJ1-1, with D maybe TRBD1 (6 bases). The CDR3 loop spans 14 amino acids. Per the germline V gene, CDR1 is MDHEN and CDR2 is SYDVKM. The germline V and J ends were trimmed by 6 bases and 1 base, with 12 bases remaining between them. The CDR3 bases are TGTGCCAGCAGCCCCGGACAGCCGAACACTGAAGCTTTCTTT. This sequence encodes CASSPGQPNTEAFF.

This sequence joins TRBV11-3 and TRBJ2-3; a possible D gene is TRBD1 (6 bases). CDR3 length: 15 residues. The germline CDR1 and CDR2 sequences are SGHNT and YENEEA. V was clipped by 5 bases and J by 2 bases, with 14 bases between them. The chain's CDR3 is CASSPRGWNTDTQYF. The CDR3 DNA reads TGTGCCAGCAGCCCCAGGGGTTGGAACACAGATACGCAGTATTTT.

This sequence joins TRBV5-1 and TRBJ2-7; the D gene could be TRBD1 or TRBD2 (6 bases each). The V end lost 5 bases, the J end lost 5 bases, and 20 bases lay between the germline ends. Germline V lookup: CDR1 SGHRS, CDR2 YFSETQ. The CDR3 runs 15 residues. CDR3 coding DNA: TGCGCCAGCAGACTAGCCGGGACAAACAGCAACGAGCAGTACTTC. This codes for CASRLAGTNSNEQYF.

The V and J genes are TRBV10-3 and TRBJ2-5, with a tentative D call TRBD2 (6 bases). The CDR3 sequence is 13 residues long. The V end lost 10 bases, the J end lost 1 base, and 13 bases lay between the germline ends. Germline CDR1 is ENHRY and CDR2 is SYGVKD. The CDR3 spells CATLRTTQETQYF. In nucleotides, the CDR3 is TGTGCCACCCTTCGGACTACCCAAGAGACCCAGTACTTC.

The V and J genes are TRBV28 and TRBJ1-2; D gene unclear. The CDR3 is 13 amino acids. Germline assignment: CDR1 MDHEN and CDR2 SYDVKM. V shed 6 bases and J shed 0 bases, with 8 bases lying between them. CDR3 in DNA: TGTGCCAGCAGCGCTAGTCCTAACTATGGCTACACCTTC. Its translation: CASSASPNYGYTF.

The V and J genes are TRBV19 and TRBJ1-4, with a possible D match to TRBD1 (5 bases). The CDR3 loop spans 16 amino acids. Trimming shortened V by 4 bases and J by 0 bases, and 12 bases separated the two germline ends. Germline values: CDR1 LNHDA, CDR2 SQIVND (reference sequence). The CDR3 coding sequence is TGTGCCAGTAGTAAGGGGAATCTGGCAACTAATGAAAAACTGTTTTTT. Its translation is CASSKGNLATNEKLFF.

This clone is a singleton in its sample. This chain uses TRBV6-1 with TRBJ2-7; weak D call: TRBD1 (6 bases). V dropped 10 bases and J dropped 2 bases, with 12 bases sitting between them. CDR1 and CDR2 from the germline V gene are MNHNS and SASEGT. The CDR3 loop spans 12 amino acids. This chain's CDR3 is CAIDRIAYEQYF. CDR3 DNA: TGTGCCATAGACAGGATCGCCTACGAGCAGTACTTC.

The rearrangement joins TRBV6-4 to TRBJ2-1, with TRBD2 as a possible D gene (5 bases). The germline V and J ends were trimmed by 6 bases and 2 bases, with 17 bases remaining between them. The CDR3 totals 16 residues. Germline assignment: CDR1 MRHNA and CDR2 SNTAGT. The CDR3 is CASSTQASSPYNEQFF. Written as DNA, the CDR3 is TGTGCCAGCAGCACTCAGGCGTCTAGCCCCTACAATGAGCAGTTCTTC.

The rearrangement uses TRBV12-5 and TRBJ1-1, with 9 bases identical to TRBD1. The CDR3 contains 16 residues. The trim removed 1 base at V and 7 bases at J, leaving 10 bases unmatched. Germline values: CDR1 LGHNT, CDR2 FRNRAP. The CDR3 reads CASGLATGTGSREAFF. In DNA, the CDR3 is TGTGCTAGTGGTTTGGCCACCGGGACAGGGTCTCGTGAAGCTTTCTTT.

In DNA form, the CDR3 reads TGTGCCAGCAGCTTAGGACTGCGGGAGGGCCAAGAGACCCAGTACTTC. Amino acid sequence: CASSLGLREGQETQYF. V usage is TRBV7-9 and J usage is TRBJ2-5; 9 positions agree with TRBD2. Germline-derived CDR1 and CDR2 are SEHNR and FQNEAQ (reference sequence). CDR3 length equals 16 residues. The V gene end was trimmed by 1 base and the J gene end by 1 base; junction bases not matched to a gene: 4. The variable domain in full, completed from reference TRBV7-9 and TRBJ2-5, reads DTGVSQNPRHKITKRGQNVTFRCDPISEHNRLYWYRQTLGQGPEFLTYFQNEAQLEKSRLLSDRFSAERPKGSFSTLEIQRTEQGDSAMYLCASSLGLREGQETQYFGPGTRLLVL.

The V and J genes are TRBV11-1 and TRBJ2-1, with D tentatively TRBD2 (5 bases). Trimming took off 2 bases at V and 7 bases at J, with 15 bases between the two ends. This CDR3 comprises 15 residues. Germline lookup yields CDR1 SGHAT and CDR2 FQDESV (reference sequence). CDR3 loop: CASSLRPGLGNEQFF. Written as DNA, the CDR3 is TGTGCCAGCAGCTTACGTCCGGGGTTGGGGAATGAGCAGTTCTTC.

V and J are TRBV21-1 and TRBJ2-2. TRBV21-1 is a recognized pseudogene. The CDR3 loop spans 13 amino acids. CDR3: CASSQRRTGELFF. CDR3 DNA: TGTGCCAGCAGCCAACGTCGCACCGGGGAGCTGTTTTTT.